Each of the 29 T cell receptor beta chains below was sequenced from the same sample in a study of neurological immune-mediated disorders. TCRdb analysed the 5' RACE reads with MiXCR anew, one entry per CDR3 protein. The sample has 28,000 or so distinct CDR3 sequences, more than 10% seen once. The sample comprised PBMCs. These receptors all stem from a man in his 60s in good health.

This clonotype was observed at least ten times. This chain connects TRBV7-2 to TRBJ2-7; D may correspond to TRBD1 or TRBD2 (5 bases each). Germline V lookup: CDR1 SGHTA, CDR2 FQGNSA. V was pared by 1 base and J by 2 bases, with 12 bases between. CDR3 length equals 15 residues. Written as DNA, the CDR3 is TGTGCCAGCAGCTTAGTAGTTCGGGGCCCCTACGAGCAGTACTTC. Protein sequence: CASSLVVRGPYEQYF.

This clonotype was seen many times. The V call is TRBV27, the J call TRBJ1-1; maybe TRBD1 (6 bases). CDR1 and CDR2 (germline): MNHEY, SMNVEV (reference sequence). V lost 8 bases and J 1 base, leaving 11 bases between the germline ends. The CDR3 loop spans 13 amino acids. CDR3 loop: CASSGQENTEAFF. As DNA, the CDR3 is TGTGCCAGCTCGGGACAAGAGAACACTGAAGCTTTCTTT.

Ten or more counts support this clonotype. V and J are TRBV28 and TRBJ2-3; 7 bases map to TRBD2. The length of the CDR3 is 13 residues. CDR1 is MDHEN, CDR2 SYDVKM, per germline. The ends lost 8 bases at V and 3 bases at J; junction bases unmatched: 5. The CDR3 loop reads CASCGGGTDTQYF. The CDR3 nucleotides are TGTGCCAGCTGCGGGGGTGGGACAGATACGCAGTATTTT.

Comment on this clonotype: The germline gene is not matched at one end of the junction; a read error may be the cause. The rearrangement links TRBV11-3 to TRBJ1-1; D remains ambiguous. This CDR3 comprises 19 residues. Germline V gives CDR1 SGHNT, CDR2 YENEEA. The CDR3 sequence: CASSLDSLREKHRNTEVFF. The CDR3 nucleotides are TGTGCCAGCAGCTTAGATAGTCTGAGGGAAAAACACCGGAACACTGAAGTTTTCTTT. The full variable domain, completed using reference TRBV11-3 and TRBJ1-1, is EAGVVQSPRYKIIEKKQPVAFWCNPISGHNTLYWYLQNLGQGPELLIRYENEEAVDDSQLPKDRFSAERLKGVDSTLKIQPAELGDSAVYLCASSLDSLREKHRNTEVFFGQGTRLTVV.

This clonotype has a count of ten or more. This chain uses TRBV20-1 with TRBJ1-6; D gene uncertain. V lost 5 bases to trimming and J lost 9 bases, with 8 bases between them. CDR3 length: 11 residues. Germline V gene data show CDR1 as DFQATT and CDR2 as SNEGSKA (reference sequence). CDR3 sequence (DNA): TGCAGTGCTTGGTCGAGTTCACCCCTCCACTTT. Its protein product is CSAWSSSPLHF.

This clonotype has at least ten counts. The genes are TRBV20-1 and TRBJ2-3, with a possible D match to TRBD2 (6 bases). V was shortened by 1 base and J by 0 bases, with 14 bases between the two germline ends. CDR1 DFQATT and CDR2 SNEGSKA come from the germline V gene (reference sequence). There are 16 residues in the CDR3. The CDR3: CSARVRDFLSTDTQYF. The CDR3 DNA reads TGCAGTGCTAGAGTCCGGGACTTTCTAAGCACAGATACGCAGTATTTT.

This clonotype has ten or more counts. CDR3 DNA sequence: TGTGCCAGCAGGCCGACAGGGTTGGAGACCCAGTACTTC. Its translation: CASRPTGLETQYF. This chain links TRBV12-3 or TRBV12-4 with TRBJ2-5, with 7 bases matching TRBD1. This CDR3 region has 13 residues. V was pared by 6 bases and J by 5 bases, with 6 bases of the junction left unmatched.

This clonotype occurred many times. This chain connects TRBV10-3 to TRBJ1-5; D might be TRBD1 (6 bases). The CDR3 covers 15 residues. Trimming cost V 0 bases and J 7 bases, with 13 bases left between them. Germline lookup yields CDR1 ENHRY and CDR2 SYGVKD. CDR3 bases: TGTGCCATCAGTGAGTCTGGGGGCCTCGGGCAGCCCCAGCATTTT. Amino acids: CAISESGGLGQPQHF.

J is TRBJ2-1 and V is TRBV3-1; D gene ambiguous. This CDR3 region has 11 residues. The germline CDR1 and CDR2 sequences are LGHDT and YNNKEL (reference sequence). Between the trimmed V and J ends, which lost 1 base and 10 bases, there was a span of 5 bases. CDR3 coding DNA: TGTGCCAGCAGCCAAGCCGGGGAGCAGTTCTTC. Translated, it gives CASSQAGEQFF.

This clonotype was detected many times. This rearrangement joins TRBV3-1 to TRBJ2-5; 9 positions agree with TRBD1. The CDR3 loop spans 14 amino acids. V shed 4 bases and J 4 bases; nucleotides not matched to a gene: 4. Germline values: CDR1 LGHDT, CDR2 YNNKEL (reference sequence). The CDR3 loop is CASSPTGQGETQYF. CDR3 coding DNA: TGTGCCAGCAGCCCGACGGGACAGGGAGAGACCCAGTACTTC.

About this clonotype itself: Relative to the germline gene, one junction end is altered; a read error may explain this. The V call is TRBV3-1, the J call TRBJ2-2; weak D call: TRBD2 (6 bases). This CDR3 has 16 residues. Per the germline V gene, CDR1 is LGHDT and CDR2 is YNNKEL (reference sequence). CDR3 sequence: CTSSQVPLALTWELFF. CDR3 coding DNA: TGTACCAGCAGCCAAGTACCACTAGCCCTCACCTGGGAGCTGTTTTTT.

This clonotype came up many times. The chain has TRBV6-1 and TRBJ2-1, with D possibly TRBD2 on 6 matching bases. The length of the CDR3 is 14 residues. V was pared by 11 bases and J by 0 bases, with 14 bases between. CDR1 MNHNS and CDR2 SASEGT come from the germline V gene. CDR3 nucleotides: TGTGCCGAGGGTGCCGGGAGCTCCTACAATGAGCAGTTCTTC. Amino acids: CAEGAGSSYNEQFF.

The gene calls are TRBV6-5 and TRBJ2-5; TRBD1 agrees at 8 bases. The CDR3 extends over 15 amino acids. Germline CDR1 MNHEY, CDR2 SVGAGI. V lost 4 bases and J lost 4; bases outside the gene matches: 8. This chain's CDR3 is CASSLDIDRGETQYF. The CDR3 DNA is TGTGCCAGCAGTTTAGACATCGACAGGGGAGAGACCCAGTACTTC.

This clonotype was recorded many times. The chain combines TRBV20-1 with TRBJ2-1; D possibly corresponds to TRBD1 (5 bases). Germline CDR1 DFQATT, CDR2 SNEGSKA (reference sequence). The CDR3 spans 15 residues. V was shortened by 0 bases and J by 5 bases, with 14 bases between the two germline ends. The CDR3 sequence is CSARDWTPAHNEQFF. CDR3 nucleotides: TGCAGTGCTAGAGATTGGACACCTGCCCACAATGAGCAGTTCTTC.

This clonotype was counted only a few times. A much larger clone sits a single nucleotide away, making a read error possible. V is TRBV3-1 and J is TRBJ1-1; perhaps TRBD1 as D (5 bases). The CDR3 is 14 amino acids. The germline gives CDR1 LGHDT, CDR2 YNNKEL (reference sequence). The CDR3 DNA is TGTGCCAGCAGCCAAGCGGGGGGATTTTCTGATGCTTTCTTT. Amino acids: CASSQAGGFSDAFF.

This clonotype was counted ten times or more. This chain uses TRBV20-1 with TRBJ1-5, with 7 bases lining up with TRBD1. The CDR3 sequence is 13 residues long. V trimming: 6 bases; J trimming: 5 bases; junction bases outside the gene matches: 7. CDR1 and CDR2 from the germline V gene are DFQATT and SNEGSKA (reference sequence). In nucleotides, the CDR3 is TGCAGTGCCAAGACAGGGCTTGATCAGCCCCAGCATTTT. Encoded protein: CSAKTGLDQPQHF.

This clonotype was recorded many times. The CDR3 DNA sequence: TGTGCCATCAGTGGGGGGAGTGAGAATTCACCCCTCCACTTT. Amino acids: CAISGGSENSPLHF. V and J are TRBV10-3 and TRBJ1-6; perhaps TRBD1 as D (5 bases). This CDR3 spans 14 amino acids. Germline loops: CDR1 ENHRY, CDR2 SYGVKD. Trimming cost V 4 bases and J 7 bases, with 11 bases left between them.

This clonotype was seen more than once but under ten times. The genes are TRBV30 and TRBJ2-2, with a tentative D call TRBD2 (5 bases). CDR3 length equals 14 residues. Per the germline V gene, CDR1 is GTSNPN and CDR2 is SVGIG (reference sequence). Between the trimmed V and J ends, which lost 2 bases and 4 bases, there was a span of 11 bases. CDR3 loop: CAWSFVGATGELFF. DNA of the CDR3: TGTGCCTGGAGTTTCGTGGGAGCCACCGGGGAGCTGTTTTTT.

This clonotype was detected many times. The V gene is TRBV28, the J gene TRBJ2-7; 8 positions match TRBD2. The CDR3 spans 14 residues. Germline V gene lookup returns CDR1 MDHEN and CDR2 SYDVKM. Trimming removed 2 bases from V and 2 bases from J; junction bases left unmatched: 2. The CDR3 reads CASSLLAGAYEQYF. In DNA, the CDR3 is TGTGCCAGCAGTTTACTAGCGGGTGCCTACGAGCAGTACTTC. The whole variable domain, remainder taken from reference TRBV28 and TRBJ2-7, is DVKVTQSSRYLVKRTGEKVFLECVQDMDHENMFWYRQDPGLGLRLIYFSYDVKMKEKGDIPEGYSVSREKKERFSLILESASTNQTSMYLCASSLLAGAYEQYFGPGTRLTVT.

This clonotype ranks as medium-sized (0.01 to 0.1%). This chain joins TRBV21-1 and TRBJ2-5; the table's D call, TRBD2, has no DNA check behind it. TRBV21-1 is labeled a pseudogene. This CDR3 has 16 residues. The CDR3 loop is CATSPELAGVRETQYF. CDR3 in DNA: TGTGCCACCTCGCCGGAGCTAGCGGGAGTACGAGAGACCCAGTACTTC.

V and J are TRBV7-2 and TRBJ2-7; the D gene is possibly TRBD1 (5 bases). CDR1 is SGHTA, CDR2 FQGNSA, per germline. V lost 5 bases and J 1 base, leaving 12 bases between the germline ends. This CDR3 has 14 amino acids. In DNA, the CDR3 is TGTGCCAGCAGCAAAATGCAGGGATCCTACGAGCAGTACTTC. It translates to CASSKMQGSYEQYF.

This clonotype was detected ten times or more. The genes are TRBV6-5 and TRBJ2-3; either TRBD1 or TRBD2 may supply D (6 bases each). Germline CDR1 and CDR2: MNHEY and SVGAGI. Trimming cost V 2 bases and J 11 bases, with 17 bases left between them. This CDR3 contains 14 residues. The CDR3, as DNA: TGTGCCAGCAGTTACAGAGGGGGGTCGGGTAGGCAGTATTTT. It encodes CASSYRGGSGRQYF.

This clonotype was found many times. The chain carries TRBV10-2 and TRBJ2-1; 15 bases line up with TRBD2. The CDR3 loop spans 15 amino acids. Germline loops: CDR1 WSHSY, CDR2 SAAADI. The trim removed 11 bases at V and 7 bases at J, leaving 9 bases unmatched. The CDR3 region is CAAGTSGGLGNEQFF. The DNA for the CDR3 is TGCGCCGCTGGGACTAGCGGGGGGCTCGGGAATGAGCAGTTCTTC.

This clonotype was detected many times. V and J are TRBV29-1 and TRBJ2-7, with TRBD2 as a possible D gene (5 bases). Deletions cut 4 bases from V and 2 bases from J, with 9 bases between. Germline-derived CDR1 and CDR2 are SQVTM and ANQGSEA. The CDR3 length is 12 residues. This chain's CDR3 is CSVGSAAYEQYF. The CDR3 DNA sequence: TGCAGCGTTGGTAGCGCCGCCTACGAGCAGTACTTC.

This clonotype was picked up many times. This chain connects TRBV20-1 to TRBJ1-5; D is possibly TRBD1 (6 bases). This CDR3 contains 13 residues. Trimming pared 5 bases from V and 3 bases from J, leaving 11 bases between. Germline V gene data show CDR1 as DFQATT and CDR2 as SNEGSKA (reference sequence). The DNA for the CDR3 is TGCAGTGCTGGGGGGCGAGACAATCAGCCCCAGCATTTT. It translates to CSAGGRDNQPQHF.

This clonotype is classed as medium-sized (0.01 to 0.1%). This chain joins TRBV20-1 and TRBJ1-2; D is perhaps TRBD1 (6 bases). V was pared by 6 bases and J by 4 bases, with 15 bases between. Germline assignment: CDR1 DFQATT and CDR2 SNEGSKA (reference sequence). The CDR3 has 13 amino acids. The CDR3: CSAPTGISYGYTF. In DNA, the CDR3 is TGCAGTGCCCCAACAGGGATAAGCTATGGCTACACCTTC.

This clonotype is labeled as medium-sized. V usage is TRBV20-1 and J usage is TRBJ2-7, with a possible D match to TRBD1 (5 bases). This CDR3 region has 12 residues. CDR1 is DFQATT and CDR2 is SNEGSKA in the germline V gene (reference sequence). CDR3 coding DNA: TGCAGCACCTCACAGGTTTCTCGTGAGCAGTACTTC. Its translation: CSTSQVSREQYF.

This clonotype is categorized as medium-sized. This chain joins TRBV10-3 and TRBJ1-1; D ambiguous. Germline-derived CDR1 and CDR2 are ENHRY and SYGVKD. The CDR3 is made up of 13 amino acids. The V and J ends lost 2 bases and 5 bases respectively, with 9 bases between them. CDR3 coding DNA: TGTGCCATCAGTGAGGTCGGTGAAACTGAAGCTTTCTTT. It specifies CAISEVGETEAFF.

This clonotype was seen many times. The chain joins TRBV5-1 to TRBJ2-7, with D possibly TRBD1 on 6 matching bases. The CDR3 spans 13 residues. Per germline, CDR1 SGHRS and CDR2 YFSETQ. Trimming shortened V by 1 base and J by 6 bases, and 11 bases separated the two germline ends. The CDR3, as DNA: TGCGCCAGCAGCTTGTGGGGACAAGGCGAGCAGTACTTC. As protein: CASSLWGQGEQYF.